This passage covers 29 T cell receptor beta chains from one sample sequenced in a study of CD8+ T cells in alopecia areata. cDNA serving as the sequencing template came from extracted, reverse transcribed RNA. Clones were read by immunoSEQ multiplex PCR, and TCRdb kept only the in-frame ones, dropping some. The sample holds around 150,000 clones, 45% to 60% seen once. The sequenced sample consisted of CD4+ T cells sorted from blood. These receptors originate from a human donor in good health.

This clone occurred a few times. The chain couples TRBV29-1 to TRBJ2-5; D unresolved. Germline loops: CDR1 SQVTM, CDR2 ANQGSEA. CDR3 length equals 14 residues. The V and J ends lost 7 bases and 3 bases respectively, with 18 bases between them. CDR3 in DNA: TGCAGCGGTGAGAGTCGGGCTCCAAAAGAGACCCAGTACTTC. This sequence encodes CSGESRAPKETQYF.

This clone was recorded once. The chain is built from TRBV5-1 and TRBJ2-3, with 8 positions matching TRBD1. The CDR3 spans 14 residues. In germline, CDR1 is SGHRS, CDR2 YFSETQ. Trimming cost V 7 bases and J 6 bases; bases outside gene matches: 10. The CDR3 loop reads CASGTGGPRDTQYF. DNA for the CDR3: TGCGCCAGCGGGACAGGCGGACCCCGCGATACGCAGTATTTT.

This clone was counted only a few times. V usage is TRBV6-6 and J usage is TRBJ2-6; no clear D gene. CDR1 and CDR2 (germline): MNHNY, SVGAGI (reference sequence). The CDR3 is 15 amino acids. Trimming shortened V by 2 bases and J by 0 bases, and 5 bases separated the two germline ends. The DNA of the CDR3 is TGTGCCAGCAGTTACGTTGCCTCTGGGGCCAACGTCCTGACTTTC. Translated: CASSYVASGANVLTF.

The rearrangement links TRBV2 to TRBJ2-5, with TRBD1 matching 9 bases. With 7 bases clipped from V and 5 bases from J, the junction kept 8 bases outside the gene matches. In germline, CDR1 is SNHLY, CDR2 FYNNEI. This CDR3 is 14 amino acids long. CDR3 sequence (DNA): TGTGCCAGCAACCGGGACAGGGTTGTGGAGACCCAGTACTTC. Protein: CASNRDRVVETQYF.

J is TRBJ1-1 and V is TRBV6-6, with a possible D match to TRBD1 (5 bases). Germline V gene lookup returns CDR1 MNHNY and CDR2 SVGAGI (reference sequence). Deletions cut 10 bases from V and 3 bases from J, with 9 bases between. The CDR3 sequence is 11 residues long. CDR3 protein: CATRGDTEAFF. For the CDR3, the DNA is TGTGCCACCCGAGGGGACACTGAAGCTTTCTTT.

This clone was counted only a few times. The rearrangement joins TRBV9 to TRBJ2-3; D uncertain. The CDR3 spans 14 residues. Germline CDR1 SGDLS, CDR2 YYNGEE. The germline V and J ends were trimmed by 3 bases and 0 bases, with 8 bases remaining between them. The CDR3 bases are TGTGCCAGCAGCGAGGACGGTAGCACAGATACGCAGTATTTT. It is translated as CASSEDGSTDTQYF.

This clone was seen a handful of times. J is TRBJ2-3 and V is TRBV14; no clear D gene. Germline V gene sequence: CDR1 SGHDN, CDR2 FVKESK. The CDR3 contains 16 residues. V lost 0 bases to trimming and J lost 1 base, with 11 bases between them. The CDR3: CASSQEDLPGTDTQYF. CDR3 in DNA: TGTGCCAGCAGCCAAGAGGATCTACCGGGCACAGATACGCAGTATTTT.

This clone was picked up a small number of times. CDR3 residues: CASSAGTATYEQYF. The CDR3 DNA is TGTGCCAGTTCCGCAGGGACCGCTACTTACGAGCAGTACTTC. The chain links TRBV9 to TRBJ2-7; the D call may be TRBD1 or TRBD2 (5 bases each). The germline V and J ends were trimmed by 8 bases and 4 bases, with 19 bases remaining between them. CDR3 size: 14 residues. The germline gives CDR1 SGDLS, CDR2 YYNGEE.

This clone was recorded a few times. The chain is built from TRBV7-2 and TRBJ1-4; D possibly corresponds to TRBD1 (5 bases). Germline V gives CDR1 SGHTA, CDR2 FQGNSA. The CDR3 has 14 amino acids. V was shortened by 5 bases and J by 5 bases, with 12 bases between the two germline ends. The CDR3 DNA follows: TGTGCCAGCAGCGCACAGGTCGGAAATGAAAAACTGTTTTTT. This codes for CASSAQVGNEKLFF.

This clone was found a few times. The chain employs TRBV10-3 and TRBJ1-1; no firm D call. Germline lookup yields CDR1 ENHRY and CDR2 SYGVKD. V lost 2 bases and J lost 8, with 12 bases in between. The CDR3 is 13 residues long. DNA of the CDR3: TGTGCCATCAGTGAGGAGGCAGGCTTCGAAGCTTTCTTT. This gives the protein CAISEEAGFEAFF.

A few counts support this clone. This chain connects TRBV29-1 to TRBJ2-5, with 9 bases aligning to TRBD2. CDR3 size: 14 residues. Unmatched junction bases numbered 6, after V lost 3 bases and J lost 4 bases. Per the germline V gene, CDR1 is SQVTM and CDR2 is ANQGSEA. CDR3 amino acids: CSVDRTSERETQYF. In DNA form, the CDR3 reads TGCAGCGTTGATAGGACTAGCGAACGAGAGACCCAGTACTTC.

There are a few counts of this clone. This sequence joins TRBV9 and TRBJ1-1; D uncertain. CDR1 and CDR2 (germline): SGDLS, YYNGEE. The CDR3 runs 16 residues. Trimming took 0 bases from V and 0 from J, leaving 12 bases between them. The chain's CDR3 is CASSVAPTLLNTEAFF. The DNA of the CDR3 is TGTGCCAGCAGCGTAGCCCCGACATTATTGAACACTGAAGCTTTCTTT.

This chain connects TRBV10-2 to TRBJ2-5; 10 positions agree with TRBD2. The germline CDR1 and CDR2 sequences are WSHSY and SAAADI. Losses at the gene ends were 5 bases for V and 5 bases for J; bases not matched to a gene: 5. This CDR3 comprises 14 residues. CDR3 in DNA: TGCGCCAGCAGTTCTAGCGGGAGTACGGAGACCCAGTACTTC. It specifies CASSSSGSTETQYF.

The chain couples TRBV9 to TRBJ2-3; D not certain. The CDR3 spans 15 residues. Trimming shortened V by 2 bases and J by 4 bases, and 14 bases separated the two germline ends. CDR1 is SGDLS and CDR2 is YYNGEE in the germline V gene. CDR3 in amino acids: CASSVRELPADTQYF. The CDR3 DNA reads TGTGCCAGCAGCGTTAGGGAACTGCCCGCAGATACGCAGTATTTT.

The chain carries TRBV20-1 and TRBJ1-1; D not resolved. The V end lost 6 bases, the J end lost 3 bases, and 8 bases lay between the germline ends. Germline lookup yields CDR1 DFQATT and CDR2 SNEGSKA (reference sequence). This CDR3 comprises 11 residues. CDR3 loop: CSAAIYTEAFF. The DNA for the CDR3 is TGCAGTGCGGCGATCTACACTGAAGCTTTCTTT.

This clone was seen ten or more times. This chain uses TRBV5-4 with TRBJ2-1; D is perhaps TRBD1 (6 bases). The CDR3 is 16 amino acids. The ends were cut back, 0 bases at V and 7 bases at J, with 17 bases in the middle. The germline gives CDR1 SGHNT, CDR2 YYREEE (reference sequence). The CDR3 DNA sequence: TGTGCCAGCAGCTTGGGAGGTCAGGGGAGAGGTAATGAGCAGTTCTTC. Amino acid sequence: CASSLGGQGRGNEQFF.

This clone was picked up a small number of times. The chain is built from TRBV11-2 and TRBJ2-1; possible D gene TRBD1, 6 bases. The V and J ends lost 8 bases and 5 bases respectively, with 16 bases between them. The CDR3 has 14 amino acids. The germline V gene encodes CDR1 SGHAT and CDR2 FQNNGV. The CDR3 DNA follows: TGTGCCAGCCAAGACCACAGGGTCCACAATGAGCAGTTCTTC. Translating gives CASQDHRVHNEQFF. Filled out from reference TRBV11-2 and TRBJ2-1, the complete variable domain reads EAGVAQSPRYKIIEKRQSVAFWCNPISGHATLYWYQQILGQGPKLLIQFQNNGVVDDSQLPKDRFSAERLKGVDSTLKIQPAKLEDSAVYLCASQDHRVHNEQFFGPGTRLTVL.

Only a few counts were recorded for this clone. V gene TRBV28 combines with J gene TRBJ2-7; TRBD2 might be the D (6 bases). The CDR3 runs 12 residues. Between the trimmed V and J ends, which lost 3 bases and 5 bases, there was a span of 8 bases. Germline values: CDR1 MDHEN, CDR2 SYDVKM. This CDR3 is CASSFGGNEQYF. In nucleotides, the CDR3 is TGTGCCAGCAGTTTCGGAGGGAACGAGCAGTACTTC.

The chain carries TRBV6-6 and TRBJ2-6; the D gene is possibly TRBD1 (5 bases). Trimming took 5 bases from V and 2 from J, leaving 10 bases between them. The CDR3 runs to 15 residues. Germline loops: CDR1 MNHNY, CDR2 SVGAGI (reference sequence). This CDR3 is CASSRTGTGANVLTF. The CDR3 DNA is TGTGCCAGCAGTCGTACAGGTACTGGGGCCAACGTCCTGACTTTC.

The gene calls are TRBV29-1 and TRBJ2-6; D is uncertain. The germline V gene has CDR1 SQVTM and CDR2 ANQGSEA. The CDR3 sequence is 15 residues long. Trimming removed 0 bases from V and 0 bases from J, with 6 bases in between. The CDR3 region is CSVEDRHSGANVLTF. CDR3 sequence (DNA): TGCAGCGTTGAAGATCGCCACTCTGGGGCCAACGTCCTGACTTTC. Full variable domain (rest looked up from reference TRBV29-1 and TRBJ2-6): SAVISQKPSRDICQRGTSLTIQCQVDSQVTMMFWYRQQPGQSLTLIATANQGSEATYESGFVIDKFPISRPNLTFSTLTVSNMSPEDSSIYLCSVEDRHSGANVLTFGAGSRLTVL.

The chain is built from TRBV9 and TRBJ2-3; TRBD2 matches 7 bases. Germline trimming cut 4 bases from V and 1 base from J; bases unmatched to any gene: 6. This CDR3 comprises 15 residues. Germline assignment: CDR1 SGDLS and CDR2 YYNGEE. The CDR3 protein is CASSLTSLGTDTQYF. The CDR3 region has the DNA TGTGCCAGCAGCTTGACTAGCTTGGGCACAGATACGCAGTATTTT.

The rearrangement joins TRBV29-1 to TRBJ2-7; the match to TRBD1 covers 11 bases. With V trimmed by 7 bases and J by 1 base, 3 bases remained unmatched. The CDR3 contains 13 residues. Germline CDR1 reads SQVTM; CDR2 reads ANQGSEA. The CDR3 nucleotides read TGCAGCGCGGGACAGGGGGGATCCTACGAGCAGTACTTC. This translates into CSAGQGGSYEQYF.

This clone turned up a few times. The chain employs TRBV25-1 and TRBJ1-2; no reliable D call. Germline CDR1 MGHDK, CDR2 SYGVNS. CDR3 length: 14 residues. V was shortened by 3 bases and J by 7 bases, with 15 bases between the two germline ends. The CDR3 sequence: CASSDGWARSGYTF. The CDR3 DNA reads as TGTGCCAGCAGTGACGGGTGGGCTCGGTCTGGCTACACCTTC.

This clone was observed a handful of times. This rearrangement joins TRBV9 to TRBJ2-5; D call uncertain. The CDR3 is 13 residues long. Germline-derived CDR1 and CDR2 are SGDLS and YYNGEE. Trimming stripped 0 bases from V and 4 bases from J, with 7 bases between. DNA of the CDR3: TGTGCCAGCAGCGTAGGCGTCGGAGAGACCCAGTACTTC. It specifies CASSVGVGETQYF. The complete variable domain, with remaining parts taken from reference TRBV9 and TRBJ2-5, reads DSGVTQTPKHLITATGQRVTLRCSPRSGDLSVYWYQQSLDQGLQFLIQYYNGEERAKGNILERFSAQQFPDLHSELNLSSLELGDSALYFCASSVGVGETQYFGPGTRLLVL.

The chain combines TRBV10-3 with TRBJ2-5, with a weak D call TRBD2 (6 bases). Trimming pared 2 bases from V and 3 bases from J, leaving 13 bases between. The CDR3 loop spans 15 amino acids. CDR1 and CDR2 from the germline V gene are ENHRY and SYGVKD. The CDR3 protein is CAISEGGRPEETQYF. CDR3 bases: TGTGCCATCAGTGAGGGGGGGAGGCCCGAAGAGACCCAGTACTTC.

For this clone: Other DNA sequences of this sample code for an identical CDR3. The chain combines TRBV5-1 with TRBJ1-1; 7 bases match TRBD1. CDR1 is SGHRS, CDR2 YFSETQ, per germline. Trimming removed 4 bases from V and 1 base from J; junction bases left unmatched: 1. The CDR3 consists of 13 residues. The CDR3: CASSRTGNTEAFF. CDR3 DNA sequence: TGCGCCAGCAGCCGGACAGGGAACACTGAAGCTTTCTTT.

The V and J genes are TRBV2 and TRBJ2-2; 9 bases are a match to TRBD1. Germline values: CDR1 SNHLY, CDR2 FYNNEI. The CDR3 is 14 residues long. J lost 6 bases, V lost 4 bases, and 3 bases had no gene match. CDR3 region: CASSVTGGPGELFF. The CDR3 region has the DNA TGTGCCAGCAGTGTAACAGGGGGCCCCGGGGAGCTGTTTTTT.

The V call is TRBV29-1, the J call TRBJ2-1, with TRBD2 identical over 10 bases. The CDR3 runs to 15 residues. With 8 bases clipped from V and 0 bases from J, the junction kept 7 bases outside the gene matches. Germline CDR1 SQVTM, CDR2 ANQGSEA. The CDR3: CSLGASGSSYNEQFF. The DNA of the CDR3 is TGCAGCCTAGGGGCTAGCGGGAGCTCCTACAATGAGCAGTTCTTC.

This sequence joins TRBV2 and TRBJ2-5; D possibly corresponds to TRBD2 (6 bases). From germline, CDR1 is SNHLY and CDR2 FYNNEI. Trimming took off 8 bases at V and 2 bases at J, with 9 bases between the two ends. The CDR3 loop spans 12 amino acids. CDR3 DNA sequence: TGTGCCAGCGGGCGGGAACAAGAGACCCAGTACTTC. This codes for CASGREQETQYF.